The rows below give T cell receptor beta chains drawn from one sample of a study of T cell responses to AZD1222 COVID-19 vaccine. This table comes from immunoSEQ multiplex PCR, and its TCRdb copy is limited to in-frame clones, with some not included. The repertoire includes 95,000 to 150,000 clones, roughly 87% of them detected once, and about 4.3% sits in the top ten. The sequences come from peripheral blood, collected on day 0 of MenACWY control vaccination. The receptor set was obtained from an adult in good health. Each CDR3 is given with its conserved first and last residue. D genes are given only for firm matches. Part of the rows lack a size; the others show once, few, many or a class for expanded clones.

size,J,V,D,CDR3,DNA
.,TRBJ1-5,TRBV24-1,TRBD1,CATSDSKRDRAGQPQHF,TGTGCCACCAGTGATTCGAAGCGGGACAGGGCCGGACAGCCCCAGCATTTT
many,TRBJ2-1,TRBV24-1,.,CATSDLVGALNEQFF,TGTGCCACCAGTGATTTGGTAGGAGCACTTAATGAGCAGTTCTTC
.,TRBJ2-2,TRBV4-2,.,CASSLDDVGELFF,TGTGCCAGCAGCCTGGATGATGTCGGGGAGCTGTTTTTT
.,TRBJ1-2,TRBV6-5,TRBD1,CASIKTGGNYGYTF,TGTGCCAGCATCAAGACAGGGGGTAACTATGGCTACACCTTC
.,TRBJ1-6,TRBV7-9,TRBD1,CASSPRQGDSPLHF,TGTGCCAGCAGCCCCAGACAGGGCGACTCACCCCTCCACTTT
.,TRBJ2-1,TRBV18,TRBD2,CASSPPSGNYNEQFF,TGTGCCAGCTCACCACCTAGCGGGAACTACAATGAGCAGTTCTTC
.,TRBJ1-4,TRBV6-6,.,CASSRWQGEKLFF,TGTGCCAGCAGTCGGTGGCAGGGCGAAAAACTGTTTTTT
.,TRBJ2-6,TRBV2,TRBD1,CASSNPGQDTLGGANVLTF,TGTGCCAGCAGTAACCCGGGACAGGATACCCTCGGTGGGGCCAACGTCCTGACTTTC
.,TRBJ2-2,TRBV11-1,TRBD1,CASSLRDRGRTGELFF,TGTGCCAGCAGCTTAAGGGACAGGGGTCGCACCGGGGAGCTGTTTTTT
.,TRBJ2-5,TRBV7-2,.,CASSSQGGVIKETQYF,TGTGCCAGCAGCTCCCAAGGCGGGGTCATCAAAGAGACCCAGTACTTC
.,TRBJ1-5,TRBV6-2/TRBV6-3,TRBD1,CASSPTGTGGSVQPQHF,TGTGCCAGCAGCCCTACCGGGACAGGGGGCTCGGTTCAGCCCCAGCATTTT
.,TRBJ2-2,TRBV28,TRBD2,CAPGRGDTGELFF,TGTGCCCCCGGGAGGGGTGACACCGGGGAGCTGTTTTTT
.,TRBJ1-2,TRBV28,TRBD1,CASRTTGASNYGYTF,TGTGCCAGCAGAACTACAGGGGCTTCTAACTATGGCTACACCTTC
.,TRBJ1-4,TRBV7-2,.,CASSPWGEKLFF,TGTGCCAGCAGCCCATGGGGTGAAAAACTGTTTTTT
.,TRBJ2-2,TRBV12-3/TRBV12-4,.,CASRGAGSGELFF,TGTGCCAGCAGGGGGGCGGGGAGCGGGGAGCTGTTTTTT
.,TRBJ2-7,TRBV5-6,.,CASSLMRAYYEQYF,TGTGCCAGCAGCTTGATGAGGGCATATTACGAGCAGTACTTC